This T cell receptor (beta chain) derives from a study of T cells after somatic rescue of genetic block. CDR3 length: 13 amino acids. The V gene lost 5 bases and the J gene lost 5 bases, with 15 bases spanning the gap. From germline, CDR1 is SQVTM and CDR2 ANQGSEA. Repertoires were generated with immunoSEQ multiplex PCR, while TCRdb's copy carries only in-frame clones and drops some. This table has approximately 14,000 clones, roughly 70% appearing once. The source is a man younger than 35. The chain is built from TRBV29-1 and TRBJ2-5, with D perhaps TRBD2 (6 bases). Sequenced input: peripheral blood mononuclear cells (PBMCs). The CDR3 region has the DNA TGCAGCGTTCCAGGGACTTACAGGGAGACCCAGTACTTC. Protein product: CSVPGTYRETQYF.